One sample yielded the 13 T cell receptor beta chains listed below, sequenced in a study of blood T cells in healthy people across ages. Next came a second PCR, run for roughly 6 to 11 cycles, which used a sample-barcoded 5' primer along with a J-beta primer mix. TCRdb reprocessed the 5' RACE reads via MiXCR and lists one record per CDR3 protein. Here the sample spans 1.5 million to 1.9 million distinct CDR3 sequences, 40% to 45% being singletons. Sequenced input: blood. These receptors originate from a woman between 18 and 29 years old in good health.

The rearrangement uses TRBV4-1 and TRBJ2-2; 10 positions match TRBD1. Per the germline V gene, CDR1 is MGHRA and CDR2 is YSYEKL. Trimming cost V 4 bases and J 7 bases; bases outside gene matches: 15. The CDR3 consists of 18 residues. The CDR3 here is CASSRNSGTGDYVGELFF. CDR3 in DNA: TGCGCCAGCAGCCGGAATTCCGGGACAGGGGATTATGTCGGGGAGCTGTTTTTT.

At least ten counts were recorded for this clonotype. The V and J genes are TRBV4-3 and TRBJ1-1, with D uncertain. This CDR3 is 14 amino acids long. Trimming removed 2 bases at V and 7 bases at J, with 14 bases between. CDR1 and CDR2 (germline): LGHNA, YSLEER. The CDR3 sequence is CASSQQSYTGEAFF. Written as DNA, the CDR3 is TGCGCCAGCAGCCAACAATCCTATACGGGTGAAGCTTTCTTT.

This sequence joins TRBV6-5 and TRBJ1-4, with 7 bases lining up with TRBD1. This CDR3 is 14 amino acids long. V lost 7 bases to trimming and J lost 2 bases; unmatched junction nucleotides: 4. The V gene's germline CDR1 is MNHEY and CDR2 SVGAGI. The CDR3 DNA follows: TGTGCCAGCAAATCGACAGGGACTAATGAAAAACTGTTTTTT. Its protein is CASKSTGTNEKLFF.

CDR3 coding DNA: TGTGCCAGCAGCTTAGCTATGAGTTACTCCTACAATGAGCAGTACTTC. Amino acid sequence: CASSLAMSYSYNEQYF. The rearrangement uses TRBV7-6 and TRBJ2-1; D gene uncertain. Gene TRBJ2-7 matches the end of the DNA better, so the J call may be wrong. CDR3 length: 16 residues. Germline CDR1 is SGHVS and CDR2 is FNYEAQ.

In this sample, this clonotype turned up a few times. The V gene is TRBV6-5, the J gene TRBJ2-5; unclear D gene. Trimming pared 0 bases from V and 7 bases from J, leaving 12 bases between. Germline CDR1 is MNHEY and CDR2 is SVGAGI. CDR3 length equals 14 residues. CDR3: CASSYSWYLGTQYF. CDR3 in DNA: TGTGCCAGCAGTTACTCGTGGTACCTAGGGACCCAGTACTTC.

This sequence joins TRBV12-3 or TRBV12-4 and TRBJ2-3; TRBD1 is a possible D gene (5 bases). The CDR3 is 12 residues long. Trimming took 2 bases from V and 10 from J, leaving 10 bases between them. The CDR3 nucleotides read TGTGCCAGCAGTTTACAGGGTTTGGCGCAGTATTTT. It encodes CASSLQGLAQYF.

In nucleotides, the CDR3 is TGTGCCAGCAGTGATCCTAGAACCTACAATGAGCAGTTCTTC. Amino acids: CASSDPRTYNEQFF. The V and J genes are TRBV12-3 or TRBV12-4 and TRBJ2-1; D gene ambiguous. The V end lost 5 bases, the J end lost 2 bases, and 10 bases lay between the germline ends. The CDR3 extends over 14 amino acids.

This clonotype was recorded at least ten times. The rearrangement joins TRBV7-2 to TRBJ2-1; D not resolved. Looked up from germline, CDR1 is SGHTA and CDR2 is FQGNSA. With 1 base removed from V and 5 bases from J, the gap between germline ends came to 9 bases. CDR3 size: 14 residues. The CDR3 coding sequence is TGTGCCAGCAGCTTAGTGTCAAGTAACAATGAGCAGTTCTTC. The encoded protein is CASSLVSSNNEQFF. The whole variable domain, filled in from reference TRBV7-2 and TRBJ2-1, reads GAGVSQSPSNKVTEKGKDVELRCDPISGHTALYWYRQSLGQGLEFLIYFQGNSAPDKSGLPSDRFSAERTGGSVSTLTIQRTQQEDSAVYLCASSLVSSNNEQFFGPGTRLTVL.

This clonotype was seen only a few times. J is TRBJ2-7 and V is TRBV20-1; no reliable D call. The germline V gene has CDR1 DFQATT and CDR2 SNEGSKA (reference sequence). Trimming stripped 0 bases from V and 2 bases from J, with 14 bases between. The CDR3 loop spans 15 amino acids. The CDR3 DNA reads TGCAGTGCTAGAGATCTTGACATCGAGACCTACGAGCAGTACTTC. Encoded protein: CSARDLDIETYEQYF.

The chain joins TRBV7-2 to TRBJ2-7; TRBD1 aligns across 9 bases. The CDR3 is 15 amino acids. The germline V gene has CDR1 SGHTA and CDR2 FQGNSA. V trimming: 4 bases; J trimming: 4 bases; junction bases outside the gene matches: 8. CDR3 sequence: CASSYRDRVEYEQYF. The CDR3 bases are TGTGCCAGCAGCTATCGGGACAGGGTAGAGTACGAGCAGTACTTC.

This clonotype was seen just once. Its ends do not fully match the called genes, so a read error is possible. The genes are TRBV7-9 and TRBJ2-7; D is possibly TRBD2 (5 bases). The J call is uncertain, as TRBJ2-5 better fits the DNA end. Germline assignment: CDR1 SEHNR and CDR2 FQNEAQ (reference sequence). The CDR3 length is 15 residues. In DNA, the CDR3 is TGTACCAGCAGCTTAAGAGGAGGAGCCCAAGAGACCCAGTACTTC. It encodes CTSSLRGGAQETQYF.

This clonotype was observed a few times. V is TRBV10-3 and J is TRBJ2-7; 9 bases match TRBD1. V was pared by 3 bases and J by 3 bases, with 6 bases of the junction left unmatched. Germline V gene sequence: CDR1 ENHRY, CDR2 SYGVKD. The CDR3 has 15 residues. The CDR3 DNA sequence: TGTGCCATCAGTGAAATACAGGGGGCGGGCTACGAGCAGTACTTC. It specifies CAISEIQGAGYEQYF.

This rearrangement joins TRBV4-1 to TRBJ2-1; D is perhaps TRBD1 (5 bases). The CDR3 contains 16 residues. Germline values: CDR1 MGHRA, CDR2 YSYEKL. Trimming removed 0 bases at V and 0 bases at J, with 9 bases between. The CDR3 DNA is TGCGCCAGCAGCCAAGATGTGGGGCGCTCCTACAATGAGCAGTTCTTC. This encodes CASSQDVGRSYNEQFF.